The 30 T cell receptor beta chains below come from one sample, sequenced in a study of early T cells in non-severe SARS-CoV-2 infection. TCRdb called the 5' RACE reads again in MiXCR, with one record for every CDR3 protein. Among about 44,000 distinct CDR3 sequences listed, 6% to 6.5% were seen once. Source material: whole blood. These TCRs come from an adult who was a healthcare worker with PCR-confirmed SARS-CoV-2 infection or an uninfected control (not recorded which).

The chain combines TRBV9 with TRBJ2-1, with a possible D match to TRBD1 (5 bases). Trimming took 0 bases from V and 1 from J, leaving 8 bases between them. The germline gives CDR1 SGDLS, CDR2 YYNGEE. CDR3 length equals 15 residues. CDR3 in amino acids: CASSVGTRSYNEQFF. The DNA of the CDR3 is TGTGCCAGCAGCGTAGGGACACGTTCCTACAATGAGCAGTTCTTC.

The DNA for the CDR3 is TGTGCCAGCAGCCTACGCCGGACAGTTGAAAAACTGTTTTTT. Translating gives CASSLRRTVEKLFF. The V call is TRBV7-8, the J call TRBJ1-4; TRBD1 might be the D (6 bases). The CDR3 covers 14 residues. Germline CDR1 reads SGHVS; CDR2 reads FQNEAQ. Trimming took off 5 bases at V and 7 bases at J, with 14 bases between the two ends.

At least ten counts were recorded for this clonotype. The gene calls are TRBV18 and TRBJ2-2; no clear D gene. The length of the CDR3 is 14 residues. V was trimmed by 1 base and J by 3 bases, leaving 6 bases between them. Per the germline V gene, CDR1 is KGHSH and CDR2 is LQKENI. The CDR3 loop is CASSPRWDTGELFF. The CDR3, as DNA: TGTGCCAGCTCACCACGTTGGGACACCGGGGAGCTGTTTTTT.

This clonotype was recorded once. The V gene is TRBV10-3, the J gene TRBJ2-7; 7 bases match TRBD2. Germline V lookup: CDR1 ENHRY, CDR2 SYGVKD. V lost 3 bases, J lost 2 bases, and 4 bases stayed unmatched. This CDR3 has 14 residues. The CDR3 sequence: CAISDGLAAYEQYF. CDR3 in DNA: TGTGCCATCAGTGATGGTCTAGCGGCCTACGAGCAGTACTTC.

This clonotype was seen only a few times. The rearrangement links TRBV15 to TRBJ1-6; no firm D call. The CDR3 extends over 12 amino acids. V shed 8 bases and J shed 9 bases, with 11 bases lying between them. Germline CDR1 is LNHNV and CDR2 is YYDKDF (reference sequence). CDR3 bases: TGTGCCACCCGGGAAGGAGGTTCACCCCTCCACTTT. Translated, it gives CATREGGSPLHF.

This clonotype showed up many times. The rearrangement links TRBV20-1 to TRBJ1-5; D is uncertain. In germline, CDR1 is DFQATT, CDR2 SNEGSKA (reference sequence). V gave up 4 bases and J gave up 0 bases, with 16 bases separating them. This CDR3 has 16 residues. In nucleotides, the CDR3 is TGCAGTGCTACACCCTCAGACGGATATAGCAATCAGCCCCAGCATTTT. As protein: CSATPSDGYSNQPQHF.

In its sample, this clonotype was seen many times. The rearrangement uses TRBV5-6 and TRBJ2-3; 7 nucleotides match TRBD1. The V gene end was trimmed by 4 bases and the J gene end by 2 bases; junction bases not matched to a gene: 4. CDR3 length: 14 amino acids. Per germline, CDR1 SGHDT and CDR2 YYEEEE. As DNA, the CDR3 is TGTGCCAGCAGCCCAACAGGGGTCACAGATACGCAGTATTTT. Translation gives CASSPTGVTDTQYF.

This clonotype was seen ten or more times. The chain employs TRBV25-1 and TRBJ1-1, with D unresolved. The V gene's germline CDR1 is MGHDK and CDR2 SYGVNS. The V and J ends lost 2 bases and 5 bases respectively, with 12 bases between them. This CDR3 has 14 amino acids. Written as DNA, the CDR3 is TGTGCCAGCAGTGAAGGCAGGAGGGTGACTGAAGCTTTCTTT. Its protein is CASSEGRRVTEAFF. The full variable domain, rest sourced from reference TRBV25-1 and TRBJ1-1, is EADIYQTPRYLVIGTGKKITLECSQTMGHDKMYWYQQDPGMELHLIHYSYGVNSTEKGDLSSESTVSRIRTEHFPLTLESARPSHTSQYLCASSEGRRVTEAFFGQGTRLTVV.

This clonotype was detected many times. The gene calls are TRBV5-1 and TRBJ2-3, with 7 nucleotides matching TRBD2. Germline values: CDR1 SGHRS, CDR2 YFSETQ. The trim removed 6 bases at V and 3 bases at J, leaving 10 bases unmatched. This CDR3 spans 15 amino acids. This CDR3 is CASTLGGGKTDTQYF. The CDR3 coding sequence is TGCGCCAGCACCCTCGGCGGGGGAAAAACAGATACGCAGTATTTT. Filled out from reference TRBV5-1 and TRBJ2-3, the complete variable domain reads KAGVTQTPRYLIKTRGQQVTLSCSPISGHRSVSWYQQTPGQGLQFLFEYFSETQRNKGNFPGRFSGRQFSNSRSEMNVSTLELGDSALYLCASTLGGGKTDTQYFGPGTRLTVL.

J is TRBJ1-2 and V is TRBV29-1, with D hard to call. CDR1 and CDR2 from the germline V gene are SQVTM and ANQGSEA. The CDR3 covers 11 residues. The germline V and J ends were trimmed by 7 bases and 2 bases, with 8 bases remaining between them. The CDR3 DNA is TGCAGCGCAGTTGCCAACTATGGCTACACCTTC. Translated: CSAVANYGYTF.

This clonotype was seen ten or more times. V is TRBV28 and J is TRBJ2-7; 8 bases align to TRBD1. Germline CDR1 is MDHEN and CDR2 is SYDVKM. The CDR3 length is 14 residues. The ends lost 3 bases at V and 7 bases at J; junction bases unmatched: 8. The CDR3 region is CASSFTQGAYEQYF. CDR3 nucleotides: TGTGCCAGCAGTTTCACCCAGGGGGCTTATGAGCAGTACTTC.

This clonotype has a count of ten or more. The V call is TRBV15, the J call TRBJ1-5; D not certain. The CDR3 has 13 residues. CDR1 is LNHNV and CDR2 is YYDKDF in the germline V gene (reference sequence). Between the trimmed V and J ends, which lost 3 bases and 7 bases, there was a span of 10 bases. CDR3 region: CATSSGPAQPQHF. The CDR3 DNA is TGTGCCACCAGCAGCGGCCCCGCCCAGCCCCAGCATTTT.

This clonotype appeared many times. V usage is TRBV11-3 and J usage is TRBJ2-5; TRBD2 is a possible D gene (5 bases). Trimming took off 2 bases at V and 4 bases at J, with 8 bases between the two ends. The CDR3 runs 13 residues. CDR1 and CDR2 from the germline V gene are SGHNT and YENEEA. This CDR3 reads CASSLSGLETQYF. CDR3 bases: TGTGCCAGCAGCTTATCGGGATTAGAGACCCAGTACTTC.

V is TRBV27 and J is TRBJ1-6, with unresolved D. V was clipped by 4 bases and J by 8 bases, with 9 bases between them. CDR1 and CDR2 from the germline V gene are MNHEY and SMNVEV (reference sequence). This CDR3 is built from 13 residues. Here the CDR3 reads CASSSDPYSPLHF. Written as DNA, the CDR3 is TGTGCCAGCAGTTCTGACCCTTATTCACCCCTCCACTTT.

This clonotype showed up many times. The V and J genes are TRBV29-1 and TRBJ2-2; D remains unclear. The CDR3 is made up of 14 amino acids. The V gene lost 6 bases and the J gene lost 0 bases, with 11 bases spanning the gap. The germline CDR1 and CDR2 sequences are SQVTM and ANQGSEA. The DNA for the CDR3 is TGCAGCGTGGGGTCTGGACCGAACACCGGGGAGCTGTTTTTT. It translates to CSVGSGPNTGELFF.

This clonotype appeared many times. The chain uses TRBV6-1 and TRBJ1-4; the D is unclear. CDR1 is MNHNS, CDR2 SASEGT, per germline. Trimming removed 3 bases at V and 2 bases at J, with 13 bases between. The CDR3 sequence is 16 residues long. CDR3 protein: CASSEPQRRTNEKLFF. As DNA, the CDR3 is TGTGCCAGCAGTGAGCCCCAGAGGCGGACTAATGAAAAACTGTTTTTT.

This clonotype was seen a handful of times. The genes are TRBV6-2 or TRBV6-3 and TRBJ1-6; unclear D gene. The CDR3 loop spans 14 amino acids. Germline V lookup: CDR1 MNHEY, CDR2 SVGEGT. V shed 2 bases and J shed 8 bases, with 10 bases lying between them. The DNA for the CDR3 is TGTGCCAGCAGTTACACGGGATACGATTCACCCCTCCACTTT. Protein: CASSYTGYDSPLHF.

This clonotype was detected many times. This chain uses TRBV6-1 with TRBJ2-6, with D unresolved. Germline CDR1 is MNHNS and CDR2 is SASEGT. The ends were cut back, 0 bases at V and 2 bases at J, with 8 bases in the middle. CDR3 length: 16 amino acids. CDR3 sequence: CASSEAEATGANVLTF. The CDR3 DNA sequence: TGTGCCAGCAGTGAAGCTGAGGCCACTGGGGCCAACGTCCTGACTTTC.

This clonotype was recorded a few times. This chain uses TRBV6-6 with TRBJ2-5; D is uncertain. There are 13 residues in the CDR3. Germline CDR1 is MNHNY and CDR2 is SVGAGI (reference sequence). Trimming left V 0 bases short and J 2 bases short, with 4 bases between. The CDR3 loop reads CASSYSRQETQYF. CDR3 bases: TGTGCCAGCAGTTACTCGAGACAAGAGACCCAGTACTTC.

This clonotype was found a few times. The gene calls are TRBV5-1 and TRBJ1-1; no firm D call. V was clipped by 4 bases and J by 4 bases, with 14 bases between them. Per the germline V gene, CDR1 is SGHRS and CDR2 is YFSETQ. The CDR3 spans 14 residues. CDR3 sequence: CASSPLAETTEAFF. The CDR3 bases are TGCGCCAGCAGCCCACTGGCCGAGACCACTGAAGCTTTCTTT.

Turning to this clonotype: A much more abundant neighbour one base away suggests this may be a read error. V is TRBV7-2 and J is TRBJ1-5, with a tentative D call TRBD1 (6 bases). The germline gives CDR1 SGHTA, CDR2 FQGNSA. The length of the CDR3 is 19 residues. V lost 1 base to trimming and J lost 1 base, with 20 bases between them. The CDR3 sequence is CASSLVGAGPLGSNQPQHF. CDR3 sequence (DNA): TGTGCCAGCAGCTTAGTGGGGGCAGGGCCCCTAGGGAGCAATCAGCCCCAGCATTTT.

This clonotype was found many times. The chain links TRBV20-1 to TRBJ2-1, with a possible D match to TRBD2 (6 bases). This CDR3 contains 13 residues. Germline V lookup: CDR1 DFQATT, CDR2 SNEGSKA (reference sequence). The ends were cut back, 3 bases at V and 4 bases at J, with 10 bases in the middle. The CDR3 reads CSARGLAYNEQFF. The CDR3 bases are TGCAGTGCTAGGGGTCTAGCGTACAATGAGCAGTTCTTC.

This clonotype was counted at least ten times. The chain is built from TRBV30 and TRBJ2-1; D gene uncertain. V lost 2 bases and J lost 9, with 8 bases in between. The CDR3 length is 11 residues. Germline V gene data show CDR1 as GTSNPN and CDR2 as SVGIG (reference sequence). The CDR3 DNA reads TGTGCCTGGAGTAGCGTCCTTGAGCAGTTCTTC. The encoded protein is CAWSSVLEQFF.

This rearrangement joins TRBV10-3 to TRBJ1-6; the D is unclear. The ends were cut back, 6 bases at V and 4 bases at J, with 16 bases in the middle. The length of the CDR3 is 16 residues. Germline loops: CDR1 ENHRY, CDR2 SYGVKD. CDR3 nucleotides: TGTGCCATCAGCGAAGGACGGTTTCCATATAATTCACCCCTCCACTTT. Protein sequence: CAISEGRFPYNSPLHF.

This clonotype was recorded many times. The chain employs TRBV12-3 or TRBV12-4 and TRBJ1-2, with D hard to call. The length of the CDR3 is 13 residues. The germline V and J ends were trimmed by 6 bases and 2 bases, with 10 bases remaining between them. Written as DNA, the CDR3 is TGTGCCAGCAGATCGGGATCCAACTATGGCTACACCTTC. As protein: CASRSGSNYGYTF.

There are many counts of this clonotype. The chain is built from TRBV2 and TRBJ2-1, with 10 bases identical to TRBD2. The CDR3 length is 14 residues. Germline CDR1 SNHLY, CDR2 FYNNEI. V dropped 10 bases and J dropped 5; count of bases not matched to a gene: 8. The CDR3 DNA follows: TGTGCCATGGGCGGTCTAGCGGGGGACAATGAGCAGTTCTTC. Protein product: CAMGGLAGDNEQFF.

In its sample, this clonotype was seen many times. This sequence joins TRBV12-3 or TRBV12-4 and TRBJ1-4; D is unresolved. CDR3 length: 16 residues. The germline V and J ends were trimmed by 5 bases and 8 bases, with 21 bases remaining between them. This CDR3 is CASSASGASRPEKLFF. The CDR3 nucleotides read TGTGCCAGCAGTGCTTCAGGCGCCTCGCGGCCCGAAAAACTGTTTTTT.

This clonotype was observed many times. This chain joins TRBV11-2 and TRBJ2-1, with 8 bases that match TRBD2. This CDR3 region has 14 residues. CDR1 is SGHAT and CDR2 is FQNNGV in the germline V gene. V shed 5 bases and J 8 bases; nucleotides not matched to a gene: 8. This chain's CDR3 is CASSPSAGGYEQFF. CDR3 nucleotide sequence: TGTGCCAGCAGCCCAAGTGCGGGGGGCTATGAGCAGTTCTTC.

This clonotype was found many times. V gene TRBV12-3 or TRBV12-4 combines with J gene TRBJ2-1; D perhaps matches TRBD2 (6 bases). The CDR3 spans 14 residues. V was shortened by 3 bases and J by 7 bases, with 13 bases between the two germline ends. CDR3 in DNA: TGTGCCAGCAGTTTGGTTAACGGGGGTAATGAGCAGTTCTTC. It yields the protein CASSLVNGGNEQFF.

This clonotype was observed many times. This rearrangement joins TRBV5-6 to TRBJ2-2; the D gene is possibly TRBD2 (5 bases). V was pared by 4 bases and J by 1 base, with 14 bases between. Looked up from germline, CDR1 is SGHDT and CDR2 is YYEEEE. The length of the CDR3 is 16 residues. The DNA of the CDR3 is TGTGCCAGCAGCCGGAGGCAGAAACAGAACACCGGGGAGCTGTTTTTT. Translation: CASSRRQKQNTGELFF.